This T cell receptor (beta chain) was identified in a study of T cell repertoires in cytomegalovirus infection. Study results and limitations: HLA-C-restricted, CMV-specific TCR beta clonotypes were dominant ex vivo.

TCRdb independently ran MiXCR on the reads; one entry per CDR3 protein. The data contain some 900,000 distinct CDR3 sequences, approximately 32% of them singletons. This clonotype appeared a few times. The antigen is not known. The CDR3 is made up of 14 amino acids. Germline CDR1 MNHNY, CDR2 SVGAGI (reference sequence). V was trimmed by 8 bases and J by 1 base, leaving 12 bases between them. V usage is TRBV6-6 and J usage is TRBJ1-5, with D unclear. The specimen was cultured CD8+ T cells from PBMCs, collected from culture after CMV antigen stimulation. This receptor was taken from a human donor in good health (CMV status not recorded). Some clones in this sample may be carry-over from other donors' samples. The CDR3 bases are TGTGCCAGCGGGGTTGGGCAGAGCAATCAGCCCCAGCATTTT. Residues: CASGVGQSNQPQHF.